The rows below give T cell receptor beta chains drawn from one sample of a study of cytomegalovirus exposure and HLA in healthy donors. Sequencing used immunoSEQ multiplex PCR; TCRdb keeps in-frame clones, though not all of them. The sample lists some 130,000 clones, around 77% occurring once. The sequenced sample was PBMCs. The origin of the receptors is a male donor in good health and CMV-seropositive. Each CDR3 is given with its conserved first and last residue. A D gene is named only where the DNA matches it firmly. Clone size is stated in some rows and not others, as once, few, many or a class when expanded.

d_call | j_call | v_call | clone_size | cdr3_nt | cdr3_aa
. | TRBJ2-7 | TRBV5-1 | . | TGCGCCAGCAGCCCAGGGGGGTCCAGCTCCTACGAGCAGTACTTC | CASSPGGSSSYEQYF
TRBD1 | TRBJ2-7 | TRBV7-8 | . | TGTGCCAGCAGCTTAGGGCAGGGGGCAGCCTACGAGCAGTACTTC | CASSLGQGAAYEQYF
. | TRBJ2-3 | TRBV11-2 | . | TGTGCCAGCAGCTTACAGAGCACAGATACGCAGTATTTT | CASSLQSTDTQYF
TRBD1 | TRBJ1-2 | TRBV6-4 | . | TGTGCCAGCAGTCTCGAGCGGTCCGGGACAGGGGGTCACTACACCTTC | CASSLERSGTGGHYTF
. | TRBJ2-1 | TRBV5-8 | . | TGTGCCAGCAGCGGGACTGTACCCTACAATGAGCAGTTCTTC | CASSGTVPYNEQFF
. | TRBJ2-7 | TRBV30 | . | TGTGCCTGGAGTTTACAGCACTACGAGCAGTACTTC | CAWSLQHYEQYF
. | TRBJ2-7 | TRBV7-8 | few | TGTGCCAGCAGCTTAGCTCTCAGGGGCTACGAGCAGTACTTC | CASSLALRGYEQYF
. | TRBJ1-5 | TRBV11-3 | . | TGTGCCAGCAGCTTAAGTAAGGGGACACCTTCTTTCAATCAGCCCCAGCATTTT | CASSLSKGTPSFNQPQHF
TRBD1 | TRBJ1-2 | TRBV19 | . | TGTGCCAGCCGATTGGGACAGGACTATGGCTACACCTTC | CASRLGQDYGYTF
. | TRBJ2-5 | TRBV28 | . | TGTGCCAGCAGTTTAGTCAGGGGAGAGACCCAGTACTTC | CASSLVRGETQYF
TRBD2 | TRBJ2-5 | TRBV7-8 | . | TGTGCCAGCAGCTTTGATGCGGGAGGGTGGGAGACCCAGTACTTC | CASSFDAGGWETQYF
TRBD2 | TRBJ2-1 | TRBV7-9 | once | TGTGCCAGCAGCTTAGTAGCGGGAGACTATGAGCAGTTCTTC | CASSLVAGDYEQFF
. | TRBJ2-1 | TRBV9 | . | TGTGCCAGCAGCATACTACTAGGTTCTGAGCAGTTCTTC | CASSILLGSEQFF
. | TRBJ1-1 | TRBV7-3 | . | TGTGCCAGCAGCGAACAGGGATTGAACACTGAAGCTTTCTTT | CASSEQGLNTEAFF
. | TRBJ2-7 | TRBV30 | once | TGTGCCTGGAGACAGGGTCGCGAGCAGTACTTC | CAWRQGREQYF
. | TRBJ1-5 | TRBV28 | . | TGTGCCAGCAGTTTATTGGGGGGGGGTCTGGGGAGCAATCAGCCCCAGCATTTT | CASSLLGGGLGSNQPQHF
TRBD1 | TRBJ1-2 | TRBV6-5 | . | TGTGCCAGCAGTTCGGGACAGGGGTTGTGGGGCTACACCTTC | CASSSGQGLWGYTF
. | TRBJ2-5 | TRBV11-3 | once | TGTGCCAGCAGCTTGGGACGAGAACGGCGGGGAGAGACCCAGTACTTC | CASSLGRERRGETQYF
. | TRBJ2-4 | TRBV25-1 | . | TGTGCCAGCAGTCAGGCAGGTACCAAAAACATTCAGTACTTC | CASSQAGTKNIQYF
TRBD2 | TRBJ2-7 | TRBV10-3 | . | TGTGCCATCAGCCCCCTGGCGGGAGCGACCTACGAGCAGTACTTC | CAISPLAGATYEQYF
. | TRBJ1-4 | TRBV27 | once | TGTGCCAGCAGTTTACACAGGCTTAATGAAAAACTGTTTTTT | CASSLHRLNEKLFF
TRBD1 | TRBJ2-1 | TRBV5-5 | . | TGTGCCAGCAGCTCCGGGACAGCGGATTACAATGAGCAGTTCTTC | CASSSGTADYNEQFF
. | TRBJ2-6 | TRBV27 | . | TGTGCCAGCAGTCTTCGACAGGCTGGGGCCAACGGCCTGACTTTC | CASSLRQAGANGLTF
TRBD1 | TRBJ1-2 | TRBV28 | . | TGTGCCAGCAGGCAGGGACAGGTGATCAGGGGCTACACCTTC | CASRQGQVIRGYTF
. | TRBJ1-4 | TRBV5-6 | . | TGTGCCAGCAGCCCGCGGGTGAGGGATGAAAAACTGTTTTTT | CASSPRVRDEKLFF
. | TRBJ2-3 | TRBV5-1 | . | TGCGCCAGCAGCTTGCAAGCAGGAGATACGCAGTATTTT | CASSLQAGDTQYF
TRBD2 | TRBJ2-7 | TRBV7-2 | . | TGTGCCAGCAGACGGACTAGCGGGAGCCCCTACGAGCAGTACTTC | CASRRTSGSPYEQYF
. | TRBJ1-2 | TRBV6-5 | . | TGTGCCAGCAGGCGACACAGGGAACCTAACTATGGCTACACCTTC | CASRRHREPNYGYTF
TRBD1 | TRBJ1-2 | TRBV18 | . | TGTGCCAGCTCACCACCCGACAGGGGGCCATATGGCTACACCTTC | CASSPPDRGPYGYTF
TRBD1 | TRBJ2-7 | TRBV28 | . | TGTGCCAGCACTTTAGGGGGCAGGGGGAGCTCCTACGAGCAGTACTTC | CASTLGGRGSSYEQYF
. | TRBJ1-3 | TRBV11-2 | . | TGTGCCAGCAGCATCCTATCTGGAAACACCATATATTTT | CASSILSGNTIYF
. | TRBJ1-2 | TRBV7-8 | once | TGTGCCAGCAGCTTAGCGGCGGGCAAGGCTAACTATGGCTACACCTTC | CASSLAAGKANYGYTF
TRBD1 | TRBJ1-2 | TRBV25-1 | . | TGTGCCAGCAGAGAGACAGGGGGGGCGAATGGCTACACCTTC | CASRETGGANGYTF
. | TRBJ2-5 | TRBV9 | once | TGTGCCAGCAGCGTAGGGACAGGACTATCCGGAGAGACCCAGTACTTC | CASSVGTGLSGETQYF
. | TRBJ1-4 | TRBV7-2 | . | TGTGCCAGCAGCACCCGACAGCGAGCAACTAATGAAAAACTGTTTTTT | CASSTRQRATNEKLFF
TRBD1 | TRBJ2-3 | TRBV28 | . | TGTGCCAGCAGTCCCGGGACAGGCATAACAGATACGCAGTATTTT | CASSPGTGITDTQYF
TRBD1 | TRBJ1-1 | TRBV7-8 | . | TGTGCCAGCAGCTTGGACAGGGGGGTCCGGGGAGTGGGCACTGAAGCTTTCTTT | CASSLDRGVRGVGTEAFF
TRBD1 | TRBJ1-2 | TRBV12-5 | . | TGTGCTAGTGGTTTGGTACTTGCGGGACAGCCCAATAACTATGGCTACACCTTC | CASGLVLAGQPNNYGYTF
. | TRBJ1-2 | TRBV6-5 | . | TGTGCCAGCAGTTACTCCGGGAACCTCTATGGCTACACCTTC | CASSYSGNLYGYTF
TRBD1 | TRBJ2-3 | TRBV5-1 | . | TGCGCCAGCAGCAACCCACAGGGGCGCACAGATACGCAGTATTTT | CASSNPQGRTDTQYF
TRBD2 | TRBJ2-1 | TRBV9 | . | TGTGCCAGCAGCCGACCGGGGGAGGGCCAGTTCTTC | CASSRPGEGQFF
. | TRBJ2-1 | TRBV7-2 | once | TGTGCCAGCAGCAGAGGACTCTCATACAATGAGCAGTTCTTC | CASSRGLSYNEQFF